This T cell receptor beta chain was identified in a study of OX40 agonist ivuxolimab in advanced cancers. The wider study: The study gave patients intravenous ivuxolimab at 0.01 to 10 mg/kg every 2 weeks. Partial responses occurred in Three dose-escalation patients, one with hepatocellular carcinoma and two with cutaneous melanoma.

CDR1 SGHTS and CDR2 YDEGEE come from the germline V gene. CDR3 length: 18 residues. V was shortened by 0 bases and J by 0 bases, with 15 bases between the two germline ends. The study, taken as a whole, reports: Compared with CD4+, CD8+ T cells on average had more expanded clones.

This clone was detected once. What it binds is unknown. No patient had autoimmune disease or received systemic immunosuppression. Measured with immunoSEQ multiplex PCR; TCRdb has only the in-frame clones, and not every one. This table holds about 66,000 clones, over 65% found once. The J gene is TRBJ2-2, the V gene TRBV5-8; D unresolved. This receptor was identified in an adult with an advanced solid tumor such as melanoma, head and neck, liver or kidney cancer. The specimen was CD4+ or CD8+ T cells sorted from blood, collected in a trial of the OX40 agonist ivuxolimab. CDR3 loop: CASSLGRASRANTGELFF. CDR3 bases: TGTGCCAGCAGCTTGGGTCGGGCTTCTCGAGCGAACACCGGGGAGCTGTTTTTT.